These T cell receptor beta chains were read from a single sample in a study of blood T cell repertoires in COVID-19. Sequencing used immunoSEQ multiplex PCR; TCRdb keeps in-frame clones, though not all of them. In the table there are 100,000 to 150,000 clones, roughly four fifths of which are singletons. Specimen: peripheral blood. These receptor sequences come from a man aged 45-60 years with acute or convalescent COVID-19. Each CDR3 is given with its conserved first and last residue. D genes are given only for firm matches. Some rows have no size entry. The others give once, few or many, or a class for an expanded clone.

>15|TRBV19|NA|NA|TRBJ1-1
CASTRSSARYTEAFF
TGTGCCAGTACCCGAAGTAGCGCGCGTTATACTGAAGCTTTCTTT
>15|TRBV7-9|NA|TRBD2|TRBJ2-1
CASSLVAGGRHEQFF
TGTGCCAGCAGCTTAGTAGCGGGGGGGCGTCATGAGCAGTTCTTC
>14|TRBV6-6|NA|NA|TRBJ1-3
CASRTGQIGNTIYF
TGTGCCAGCAGAACCGGACAGATAGGAAACACCATATATTTT
>15|TRBV6-2/TRBV6-3|NA|TRBD2|TRBJ2-5
CASSSTAGDQETQYF
TGTGCCAGCAGTTCTACAGCGGGGGATCAAGAGACCCAGTACTTC
>16|TRBV19|NA|TRBD1|TRBJ2-7
CASSFQPGTGRDEQYF
TGTGCCAGTAGTTTCCAACCCGGGACAGGCAGGGACGAGCAGTACTTC
>16|TRBV5-6|NA|TRBD2|TRBJ2-7
CASSLGLAGNSYIEYF
TGTGCCAGCAGCTTGGGACTAGCGGGTAACTCCTACATTGAGTACTTC
>17|TRBV7-9|NA|TRBD1|TRBJ2-6
CASSSDRVATGANVLTF
TGTGCCAGCAGCTCCGACAGGGTTGCTACTGGGGCCAACGTCCTGACTTTC
>15|TRBV4-1|few|NA|TRBJ1-6
CASSSYRTDNSPLHF
TGCGCCAGCAGCTCCTACCGGACAGACAATTCACCCCTCCACTTT
>11|TRBV30|NA|NA|TRBJ2-7
CAWSDTSEQYF
TGTGCCTGGAGTGACACTAGCGAGCAGTACTTC
>15|TRBV15|NA|TRBD1|TRBJ2-5
CATSARDRAQETQYF
TGTGCCACCAGCGCCCGGGACAGGGCCCAAGAGACCCAGTACTTC
>15|TRBV9|NA|TRBD1|TRBJ1-2
CASSEGQGATYGYTF
TGTGCCAGCAGCGAAGGACAGGGCGCTACCTATGGCTACACCTTC
>11|TRBV12-3/TRBV12-4|NA|NA|TRBJ2-1
CASSLANEQFF
TGTGCCAGCAGTTTGGCCAATGAGCAGTTCTTC
>12|TRBV2|NA|NA|TRBJ2-7
CASGQEFYEQYF
TGTGCCAGCGGGCAGGAATTCTACGAGCAGTACTTC
>14|TRBV2|NA|NA|TRBJ2-2
CARYPTRNTGELFF
TGTGCCAGATACCCAACACGGAACACCGGGGAGCTGTTTTTT
>14|TRBV13|NA|NA|TRBJ1-5
CASSVGLSNQPQHF
TGTGCCAGCAGCGTCGGACTGTCGAATCAGCCCCAGCATTTT
>16|TRBV9|few|TRBD2|TRBJ2-5
CASSVSGTSGKETQYF
TGTGCCAGCAGCGTATCAGGGACTAGCGGGAAAGAGACCCAGTACTTC
>14|TRBV3-1/TRBV3-2|once|TRBD2|TRBJ2-3
CASSQGSTSGAAEF
TGTGCCAGCAGCCAAGGTTCGACTAGCGGCGCCGCGGAATTT
>14|TRBV10-3|once|TRBD2|TRBJ2-3
CATGVAGVSDTQYF
TGTGCCACCGGCGTAGCGGGAGTATCAGATACGCAGTATTTT
>14|TRBV7-9|NA|NA|TRBJ1-1
CASSLGQGNTEAFF
TGTGCCAGCAGCTTAGGGCAGGGGAACACTGAAGCTTTCTTT
>17|TRBV2|NA|TRBD2|TRBJ2-7
CASKGSGLADSNYEQYF
TGTGCCAGCAAGGGTTCGGGACTAGCCGATTCGAATTACGAGCAGTACTTC
>15|TRBV27|NA|TRBD1|TRBJ1-5
CASSLGQGLDQPQHF
TGTGCCAGCAGCCTAGGACAGGGCTTAGATCAGCCCCAGCATTTT
>15|TRBV7-9|NA|TRBD2|TRBJ2-3
CATSGTSGSIDTQYF
TGTGCCACCTCTGGGACTAGCGGGAGTATAGATACGCAGTATTTT
>14|TRBV19|NA|NA|TRBJ2-7
CASSIGGADYEQYF
TGTGCCAGTAGTATCGGCGGGGCAGACTACGAGCAGTACTTC
>15|TRBV6-5|few|TRBD1|TRBJ1-4
CASSSNRGPNEKLFF
TGTGCCAGCAGTTCTAACAGGGGGCCTAATGAAAAACTGTTTTTT
>13|TRBV29-1|NA|TRBD2|TRBJ2-7
CSVGGGRAYEQYF
TGCAGCGTGGGGGGCGGGAGGGCCTACGAGCAGTACTTC
>14|TRBV3-1/TRBV3-2|NA|NA|TRBJ2-7
CASSQDFISYEQYF
TGTGCCAGCAGCCAAGATTTCATCAGCTACGAGCAGTACTTC
>15|TRBV16|NA|NA|TRBJ1-1
CASSQSNRVKSEAFF
TGTGCCAGCAGCCAATCGAACAGGGTAAAATCTGAAGCTTTCTTT
>18|TRBV7-8|NA|NA|TRBJ2-3
CASSARSSTTAVTDTQYF
TGTGCCAGCAGCGCAAGATCGTCCACCACCGCGGTCACAGATACGCAGTATTTT
>14|TRBV3-1/TRBV3-2|NA|TRBD2|TRBJ2-1
CASGTSGNYNEQFF
TGTGCCAGCGGGACTAGCGGAAACTACAATGAGCAGTTCTTC
>15|TRBV7-9|once|NA|TRBJ1-1
CASSQDVVANTEAFF
TGTGCCAGCAGCCAAGATGTGGTGGCGAACACTGAAGCTTTCTTT
>17|TRBV19|NA|NA|TRBJ2-4
CASSIRDTTLAKNIQYF
TGTGCCAGTAGTATAAGGGACACCACATTAGCCAAAAACATTCAGTACTTC
>14|TRBV4-1|NA|TRBD2|TRBJ2-1
CASSPDNSGRPQFF
TGCGCCAGCAGCCCAGACAATAGCGGGAGGCCACAGTTCTTC
>15|TRBV5-1|NA|TRBD2|TRBJ2-1
CASAPTGGQYNEQFF
TGCGCCAGCGCCCCGACGGGGGGTCAGTACAATGAGCAGTTCTTC
>14|TRBV3-1/TRBV3-2|few|NA|TRBJ1-1
CASSPSDSNTEAFF
TGTGCCAGCAGCCCAAGCGATTCGAACACTGAAGCTTTCTTT
>11|TRBV21-1|few|NA|TRBJ1-1
CAGAVRTEAFF
TGTGCGGGGGCGGTGAGAACTGAAGCTTTCTTT
>17|TRBV14|NA|NA|TRBJ2-2
CASSRVGPGVNTGELFF
TGTGCCAGCAGCCGGGTTGGACCGGGAGTGAACACCGGGGAGCTGTTTTTT
>14|TRBV5-4|NA|NA|TRBJ2-5
CASSSREDQETQYF
TGTGCCAGCAGCTCGAGGGAAGACCAAGAGACCCAGTACTTC
>16|TRBV24-1|few|TRBD1|TRBJ2-1
CATSDVGQVRSNEQFF
TGTGCCACCAGTGACGTGGGACAGGTCAGGAGCAATGAGCAGTTCTTC
>15|TRBV11-2|NA|NA|TRBJ2-7
CASSLDSGQGYEQYF
TGTGCCAGCAGCTTAGATTCAGGTCAGGGCTACGAGCAGTACTTC
>14|TRBV19|NA|TRBD1|TRBJ1-6
CASGNDRGLSPLHF
TGTGCCAGTGGAAACGACAGGGGGCTTTCACCCCTCCACTTT
>15|TRBV5-8|NA|NA|TRBJ2-5
CASSFQGGLRETQYF
TGTGCCAGCAGCTTCCAGGGCGGTTTGAGGGAGACCCAGTACTTC
>19|TRBV18|NA|TRBD2|TRBJ2-7
CASSPPTSGRHIHSYEQYF
TGTGCCAGCTCACCACCGACTAGCGGTAGGCATATCCACTCCTACGAGCAGTACTTC
>17|TRBV19|few|TRBD2|TRBJ2-3
CASSNSRQGGLTDTQYF
TGTGCCAGTAGTAATAGTAGGCAGGGAGGGTTGACAGATACGCAGTATTTT
>15|TRBV6-5|few|TRBD1|TRBJ1-2
CASSFRLGTANGYTF
TGTGCCAGCAGCTTCCGCCTGGGGACAGCGAATGGCTACACCTTC
>14|TRBV25-1|NA|NA|TRBJ2-7
CASSAGTYPYEQYF
TGTGCCAGCAGCGCCGGGACATATCCTTACGAGCAGTACTTC
>17|TRBV24-1|NA|NA|TRBJ2-7
CATSDSGSPGHFYEQYF
TGTGCCACCAGTGATTCGGGCAGTCCGGGACACTTCTACGAGCAGTACTTC
>15|TRBV28|NA|NA|TRBJ2-2
CASSLNRGRSGELFF
TGTGCCAGCAGTTTAAATCGTGGGCGATCCGGGGAGCTGTTTTTT
>15|TRBV28|NA|NA|TRBJ1-3
CASSLPEFSGNTIYF
TGTGCCAGCAGTTTACCCGAGTTCTCTGGAAACACCATATATTTT
>14|TRBV7-8|NA|NA|TRBJ2-4
CASSLVGSGNIQYF
TGTGCCAGCAGCTTAGTCGGGAGCGGGAACATTCAGTACTTC
>14|TRBV9|once|TRBD1|TRBJ2-3
CASSLSRGTDTQYF
TGTGCCAGCAGCCTGAGCAGGGGGACAGATACGCAGTATTTT
>12|TRBV12-3/TRBV12-4|few|TRBD1|TRBJ1-1
CASSSGTGEAFF
TGTGCCAGCAGTTCCGGGACAGGGGAAGCTTTCTTT
>19|TRBV2|few|TRBD2|TRBJ2-7
CASSAPGLAGGPSLYEQYF
TGTGCCAGCAGTGCCCCGGGACTAGCGGGAGGGCCATCCCTCTACGAGCAGTACTTC
>15|TRBV5-1|NA|TRBD1|TRBJ2-1
CASSPRQGAYNEQFF
TGCGCCAGCAGCCCCCGACAGGGGGCCTACAATGAGCAGTTCTTC
>16|TRBV5-6|NA|NA|TRBJ1-1
CASSLSWGRGYTEAFF
TGTGCCAGCAGCTTGTCATGGGGAAGGGGGTACACTGAAGCTTTCTTT